One and the same sample provided the 19 T cell receptor beta chains below, sequenced in a study of vaccination effects on CD4 cells after COVID-19. The antigens these receptors bind are not known. Libraries were prepared by immunoSEQ multiplex PCR; TCRdb keeps only in-frame clonotypes and omits some of them. This table holds 20,000 to 25,000 clones, about 65% found once. After expansion with viral peptide pools in the ViraFEST assay, antigen-specific CD4+ T cells were sequenced. The authors isolated CD4+ T cells after around nine days of culture. The study found no prior SARS-CoV-2 infection in the vaccine recipients, who tested negative for nucleocapsid antibodies. The sample was CD4+ T cells from PBMCs cultured with HCoV-NL63 spike peptides, taken before COVID-19 vaccination. These receptors all stem from a human donor who received a COVID-19 vaccine.

The V and J genes are TRBV5-1 and TRBJ1-3; no clear D. Trimming took 3 bases from V and 1 from J, leaving 14 bases between them. CDR1 SGHRS and CDR2 YFSETQ come from the germline V gene. The CDR3 sequence is 16 residues long. The CDR3 region has the DNA TGCGCCAGCAGCTCGAATGTGATAGGATCTGGAAACACCATATATTTT. Translation gives CASSSNVIGSGNTIYF.

The chain joins TRBV5-1 to TRBJ2-5; 9 bases match TRBD1. The CDR3 length is 15 residues. CDR1 SGHRS and CDR2 YFSETQ come from the germline V gene. The trim removed 2 bases at V and 5 bases at J, leaving 7 bases unmatched. The CDR3 reads CASSLQTGGLETQYF. CDR3 DNA: TGCGCCAGCAGCTTACAGACAGGGGGATTGGAGACCCAGTACTTC. Full variable domain (missing parts from reference TRBV5-1 and TRBJ2-5): KAGVTQTPRYLIKTRGQQVTLSCSPISGHRSVSWYQQTPGQGLQFLFEYFSETQRNKGNFPGRFSGRQFSNSRSEMNVSTLELGDSALYLCASSLQTGGLETQYFGPGTRLLVL.

In its sample, this clone was seen a few times. This chain uses TRBV6-2 or TRBV6-3 with TRBJ1-1; TRBD1 might be the D (6 bases). CDR1 and CDR2 from the germline V gene are MNHEY and SVGEGT. The CDR3 has 13 residues. V was cut by 4 bases and J by 5 bases, with 11 bases left in between. CDR3 region: CASSFPDRTEAFF. The CDR3, as DNA: TGTGCCAGCAGTTTTCCAGACAGGACTGAAGCTTTCTTT.

The V and J genes are TRBV29-1 and TRBJ1-4, with TRBD1 matching 7 bases. This CDR3 is built from 16 residues. Trimming removed 1 base from V and 0 bases from J; junction bases left unmatched: 5. Per the germline V gene, CDR1 is SQVTM and CDR2 is ANQGSEA. The DNA for the CDR3 is TGCAGCGTTGAAGGTGGTAGGGGGCCAACTAATGAAAAACTGTTTTTT. Protein sequence: CSVEGGRGPTNEKLFF.

This clone was detected a few times. This sequence joins TRBV12-5 and TRBJ2-2; D tentatively fits TRBD1 or TRBD2 (6 bases each). Germline assignment: CDR1 LGHNT and CDR2 FRNRAP. V lost 1 base and J lost 7, with 10 bases in between. This CDR3 comprises 14 residues. DNA of the CDR3: TGTGCTAGTGGTTTGGGGGGGGCAGGCGGGGAGCTGTTTTTT. Amino acids: CASGLGGAGGELFF.

The rearrangement links TRBV3-1 (or the pseudogene TRBV3-2) to TRBJ2-6, with 7 positions matching TRBD1. CDR1 LGHDT and CDR2 YNNKEL come from the germline V gene (reference sequence). V gave up 2 bases and J gave up 0 bases; unmatched junction bases: 4. CDR3 size: 17 residues. As DNA, the CDR3 is TGTGCCAGCAGCCAAAGAGGGGGCCCCTCTGGGGCCAACGTCCTGACTTTC. It is translated as CASSQRGGPSGANVLTF.

Here the CDR3 DNA reads TGCGCCAGCAGCTTGGCCACAGGAGGTGGAACACCCCTCCACTTT. Its translation: CASSLATGGGTPLHF. The chain uses TRBV5-1 and TRBJ1-6; D is possibly TRBD1 (5 bases). Germline V CDR1 and CDR2: SGHRS, YFSETQ. V shed 0 bases and J shed 11 bases, with 15 bases lying between them. The CDR3 spans 15 residues.

The chain uses TRBV27 and TRBJ2-7; D perhaps matches TRBD1 (6 bases). Trimming removed 6 bases from V and 2 bases from J, with 20 bases in between. CDR1 MNHEY and CDR2 SMNVEV come from the germline V gene (reference sequence). There are 16 residues in the CDR3. The CDR3 loop is CASRLVMGAGTYEQYF. The CDR3, as DNA: TGTGCCAGCAGACTGGTTATGGGGGCCGGGACCTACGAGCAGTACTTC.

This clone was seen a few times. V is TRBV15 and J is TRBJ1-5; the D is unclear. The germline CDR1 and CDR2 sequences are LNHNV and YYDKDF (reference sequence). Trimming removed 0 bases at V and 5 bases at J, with 14 bases between. The CDR3 length is 16 residues. This chain's CDR3 is CATSRDLGRRYQPQHF. CDR3 DNA sequence: TGTGCCACCAGCAGAGATTTGGGTCGGCGGTATCAGCCCCAGCATTTT. The full variable domain, in which reference TRBV15 and TRBJ1-5 provide the parts outside the CDR3, is DAMVIQNPRYQVTQFGKPVTLSCSQTLNHNVMYWYQQKSSQAPKLLFHYYDKDFNNEADTPDNFQSRRPNTSFCFLDIRSPGLGDTAMYLCATSRDLGRRYQPQHFGDGTRLSIL.

The chain couples TRBV7-8 to TRBJ1-2; no definite D call. This CDR3 is built from 17 residues. V was cut by 1 base and J by 0 bases, with 15 bases left in between. Germline CDR1 and CDR2: SGHVS and FQNEAQ. CDR3 coding DNA: TGTGCCAGCAGCTTAGGGATCATGTGGAATCCTAACTATGGCTACACCTTC. It yields the protein CASSLGIMWNPNYGYTF.

The genes are TRBV5-1 and TRBJ2-1; 8 bases are a match to TRBD2. This CDR3 spans 16 amino acids. The V segment lost 3 bases and the J segment 8 bases; nucleotides outside the gene matches: 13. Germline loops: CDR1 SGHRS, CDR2 YFSETQ. In nucleotides, the CDR3 is TGCGCCAGCAGCTCGGGCCACGGGGGGGCCCTAGATGAGCAGTTCTTC. Translation gives CASSSGHGGALDEQFF. Based on the CDR3 plus reference TRBV5-1 and TRBJ2-1, the full variable domain is KAGVTQTPRYLIKTRGQQVTLSCSPISGHRSVSWYQQTPGQGLQFLFEYFSETQRNKGNFPGRFSGRQFSNSRSEMNVSTLELGDSALYLCASSSGHGGALDEQFFGPGTRLTVL.

The chain links TRBV6-1 to TRBJ2-7; TRBD1 aligns across 9 bases. The V segment lost 3 bases and the J segment 0 bases; nucleotides outside the gene matches: 3. The CDR3 has 15 residues. Germline-derived CDR1 and CDR2 are MNHNS and SASEGT. This chain's CDR3 is CASSESTGGSYEQYF. The CDR3 DNA sequence: TGTGCCAGCAGTGAGTCGACAGGGGGCTCCTACGAGCAGTACTTC.

This rearrangement joins TRBV23-1 to TRBJ2-7, with 9 positions matching TRBD1. TRBV23-1 is an ORF for which the function is uncertain. The CDR3 contains 16 residues. The V gene end was trimmed by 4 bases and the J gene end by 2 bases; junction bases not matched to a gene: 9. The CDR3 loop is CASSRPDRGGPYEQYF. The CDR3 DNA sequence: TGCGCCAGCAGTCGACCCGACAGGGGGGGACCCTACGAGCAGTACTTC.

This chain uses TRBV5-1 with TRBJ2-3; TRBD2 matches 7 bases. With 4 bases clipped from V and 0 bases from J, the junction kept 14 bases outside the gene matches. Germline V CDR1 and CDR2: SGHRS, YFSETQ. This CDR3 is built from 18 residues. In DNA, the CDR3 is TGCGCCAGCAGCCGCTACTATCTAGCGGCAACTAGCACAGATACGCAGTATTTT. It yields the protein CASSRYYLAATSTDTQYF.

This clone was recorded a few times. The chain's CDR3 is CASREYSGTAPYEQYF. CDR3 bases: TGTGCCAGCAGGGAATACTCCGGGACAGCCCCCTACGAGCAGTACTTC. The chain recombines TRBV6-1 with TRBJ2-7; TRBD1 agrees at 7 bases. V shed 6 bases, J shed 2 bases, and the junction held 13 bases outside the gene matches. Germline V gene data show CDR1 as MNHNS and CDR2 as SASEGT. This CDR3 region has 16 residues.

This clone turned up a few times. The gene calls are TRBV5-1 and TRBJ2-7; D is perhaps TRBD1 (6 bases). Germline CDR1 reads SGHRS; CDR2 reads YFSETQ. Between the trimmed V and J ends, which lost 0 bases and 7 bases, there was a span of 11 bases. The CDR3 is 13 residues long. DNA for the CDR3: TGCGCCAGCAGCTTGGCGTCAGGGGAAGAGCAGTACTTC. The encoded protein is CASSLASGEEQYF.

The rearrangement uses TRBV28 and TRBJ1-2; maybe TRBD1 (5 bases). CDR1 and CDR2 (germline): MDHEN, SYDVKM. The V end lost 1 base, the J end lost 4 bases, and 10 bases lay between the germline ends. The CDR3 is 14 residues long. The CDR3 sequence: CASSLFPGVYGYTF. In DNA form, the CDR3 reads TGTGCCAGCAGTTTATTTCCGGGGGTCTATGGCTACACCTTC.

The V and J genes are TRBV7-2 and TRBJ2-5, with a weak D call TRBD2 (5 bases). This CDR3 spans 13 amino acids. Germline V gene lookup returns CDR1 SGHTA and CDR2 FQGNSA. With 6 bases removed from V and 3 bases from J, the gap between germline ends came to 11 bases. The CDR3 DNA is TGTGCCAGCAGACCGGGATTCAAAGAGACCCAGTACTTC. Its protein product is CASRPGFKETQYF.

The chain couples TRBV19 to TRBJ2-1; 10 positions match TRBD2. Germline V gene sequence: CDR1 LNHDA, CDR2 SQIVND (reference sequence). V was pared by 4 bases and J by 6 bases, with 6 bases of the junction left unmatched. CDR3 length: 15 residues. The CDR3 region has the DNA TGTGCCAGTAGTACTTCTAGCGGGAGATTCAATGAGCAGTTCTTC. This gives the protein CASSTSSGRFNEQFF.